The sequence of this TCR beta chain was determined in a study of post-analysis software for immune sequencing data. Study-level results: Relative to controls, patients had five TRBV segments at higher frequency, with TRBV5-6, TRBV5-1 and TRBV20-1 among these. Same-batch preparations were strongly co-clustered by F measure.

Germline CDR1 is MGHRA and CDR2 is YSYEKL. The CDR3 is 17 residues long. V was clipped by 3 bases and J by 4 bases; unmatched bases: 8. Included in the TCR beta cDNA libraries were unique molecular identifiers. MiXCR was run by TCRdb on the PCR reads, yielding one entry per CDR3 protein. The repertoire holds a few hundred thousand distinct CDR3 sequences, with approximately 37% as singletons. This clonotype came up once. No antigen is known for it. The material sequenced was blood. V and J are TRBV4-1 and TRBJ2-1; 11 bases agree with TRBD2. The source is a girl aged 2 to 9 with multiple sclerosis. Here the CDR3 DNA reads TGCGCCAGCAGCCACCAACTAGCGGGGGACCTTTACAATGAGCAGTTCTTC. Translation gives CASSHQLAGDLYNEQFF.